This T cell receptor beta chain was observed in a study of shared clonotypes between healthy human individuals (dated by TCRdb to 2020 to 2021). The study in broad terms: A few men and two women, aged 18 to 49 years, made up the cohort. The study deeply sequenced blood TCR repertoires of roughly five healthy adults to estimate repertoire size and the extent of clonotype sharing between individuals. Libraries were prepared and TCR repertoires were sequenced by different laboratories using diverse techniques, in order to increase sequencing depth and limit assay-specific biases. Between about 0.8 and 8.9 billion PBMCs per donor were obtained by leukapheresis.

Using the deep immunoSEQ assay, multiplex PCR amplified TCR CDR3 regions from genomic DNA. Extracted genomic DNA from each cell subset was spread evenly across all wells of several immunoSEQ 96-well plates, with each plate serving as a replicate. Each replicate PCR for unsorted PBMC received approximately 0.3 ug genomic DNA, equal to about 30,000 T cell genomes. Unsorted PBMC genomic DNA was sequenced across ten immunoSEQ deep assay plates. The purified libraries were quantified using a Qubit 3.0 fluorometer, sized with a Bioanalyzer 2100, and then quantified again using the KAPA Library Quantification kit. A separate single-read 150-cycle Illumina NextSeq 550 flow cell was used to sequence each immunoSEQ 96-well plate. The authors' pipeline ran thus. Because only junctional sequences without quality scores were contained in the immunoSEQ output, filtering matching that applied to full-length reads could not be performed. To assign V/J genes and CDR3, sequences were annotated using PyIR, a Python wrapper for IgBLAST v1.9, with IMGT germline references. Any read was removed if the V/J assignment was weak (E-value above 1e-6), the CDR3 was missing, or the read contained stop codons, out-of-frame junctions, or ambiguous translated residues. V3J clonotypes were defined as sequences sharing the same inferred V gene, J gene, and CDR3 amino acid sequence. Percentage overlap between repertoires was computed as shared unique clonotypes divided by the size of the smaller repertoire. Richness of each repertoire was evaluated using RTK rarefaction, the Chao1 estimator, and Recon v2.1 estimates of unobserved clonotypes. Imported from immuneACCESS, the table was reduced by TCRdb to in-frame sequences with V and J called. These copies leave out some clones; in studies compared against another copy, an unresolved V gene accounts for under half, and the cause of the remainder is not known. For V, J and clone size, that table is used; D and trimming come from the DNA. For this sample the table gives about half a million clones, of which about 85% were detected only once. The top ten constitute roughly 13% of the sample.

What the authors observed across the whole study: Sampling was restricted to blood, and TCR repertoires in tissues likely differ from the TCR repertoires found in blood. Based on pairwise subsampling, the degree of clonotype sharing among donors was expected to be affected by sequencing depth. The small number of donors limited the genetic and exposure-history diversity represented.

Regarding this clone: Its antigen is still unknown. Per-base quality was not reported, and no clone a single base away is much larger than it.

The donors were healthy, HIV-negative adults with no recently reported acute infections or vaccinations. Every donor was a Caucasian adult living in Nashville, Tennessee, USA. For unsorted samples, roughly 91 million PBMCs were counted, and genomic DNA was extracted using the QIAamp DNA Blood Mini kit. Blood was collected by leukapheresis, and PBMCs were isolated by Ficoll-Histopaque density gradient centrifugation and then cryopreserved in liquid nitrogen vapor phase. This TCR was recovered from a middle-aged woman in good health. Some clones in this sample may be carry-over from other donors' samples. Sequences were obtained from PBMCs.

Here is the DNA: TGTGCCAGCAGCCGGACAGGAGAAGGCTACGAGCAGTACTTC. Translated, this is CASSRTGEGYEQYF. The sequence joins TRBV28 to TRBJ2-7; the junction holds 7 bases that match TRBD1. Taken from the germline V gene, the CDR1 and CDR2 loops are MDHEN and SYDVKM. V is cut back by 6 bases and J by 3 bases, with 8 bases in the junction unmatched. From the cysteine up to the phenylalanine, the CDR3 has a length of 14 residues. Only the CDR3 part of the read is kept: 42 bases, read in frame from the first base.